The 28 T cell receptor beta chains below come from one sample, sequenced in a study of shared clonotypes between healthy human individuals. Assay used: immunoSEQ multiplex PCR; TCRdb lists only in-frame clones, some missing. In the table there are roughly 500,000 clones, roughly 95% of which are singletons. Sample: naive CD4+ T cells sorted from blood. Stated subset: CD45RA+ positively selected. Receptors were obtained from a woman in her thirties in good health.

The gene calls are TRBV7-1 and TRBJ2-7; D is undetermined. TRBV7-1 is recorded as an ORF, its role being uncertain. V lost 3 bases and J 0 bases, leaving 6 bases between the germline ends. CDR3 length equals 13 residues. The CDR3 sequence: CASSSLDSYEQYF. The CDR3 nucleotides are TGTGCCAGCAGCTCTTTGGACTCCTACGAGCAGTACTTC.

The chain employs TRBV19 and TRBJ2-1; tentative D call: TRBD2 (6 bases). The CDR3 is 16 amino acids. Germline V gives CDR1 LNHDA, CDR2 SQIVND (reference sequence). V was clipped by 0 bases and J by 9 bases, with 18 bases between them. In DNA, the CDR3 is TGTGCCAGTAGTATAGAGCGGGGCCCCAGAGGTTCTGAGCAGTTCTTC. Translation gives CASSIERGPRGSEQFF.

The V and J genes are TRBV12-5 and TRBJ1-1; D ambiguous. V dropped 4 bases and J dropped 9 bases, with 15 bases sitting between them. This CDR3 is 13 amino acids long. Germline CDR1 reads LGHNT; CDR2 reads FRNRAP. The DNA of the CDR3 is TGTGCTAGTGGTTCGGAGCCTGGACTAAAAGCTTTCTTT. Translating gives CASGSEPGLKAFF. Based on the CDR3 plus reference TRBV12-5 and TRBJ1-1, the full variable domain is DARVTQTPRHKVTEMGQEVTMRCQPILGHNTVFWYRQTMMQGLELLAYFRNRAPLDDSGMPKDRFSAEMPDATLATLKIQPSEPRDSAVYFCASGSEPGLKAFFGQGTRLTVV.

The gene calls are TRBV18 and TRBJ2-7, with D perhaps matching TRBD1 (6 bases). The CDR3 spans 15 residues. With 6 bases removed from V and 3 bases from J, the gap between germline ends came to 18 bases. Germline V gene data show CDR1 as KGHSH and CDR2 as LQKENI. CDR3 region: CASSPPSRGLYEQYF. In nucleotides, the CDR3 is TGTGCCAGCTCGCCGCCTTCCAGGGGTCTCTACGAGCAGTACTTC.

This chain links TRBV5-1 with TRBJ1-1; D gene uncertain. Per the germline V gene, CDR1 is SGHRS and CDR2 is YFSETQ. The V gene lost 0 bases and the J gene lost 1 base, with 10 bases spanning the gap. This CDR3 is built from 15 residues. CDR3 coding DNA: TGCGCCAGCAGCTTGGCCGGCAGGAGGAACACTGAAGCTTTCTTT. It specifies CASSLAGRRNTEAFF.

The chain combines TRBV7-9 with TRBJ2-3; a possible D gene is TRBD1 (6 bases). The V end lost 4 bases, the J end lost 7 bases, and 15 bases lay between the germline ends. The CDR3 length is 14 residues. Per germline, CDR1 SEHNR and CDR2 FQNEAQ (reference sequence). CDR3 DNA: TGTGCCAGCAGCTGGGACAACCCCATAAATACGCAGTATTTT. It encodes CASSWDNPINTQYF.

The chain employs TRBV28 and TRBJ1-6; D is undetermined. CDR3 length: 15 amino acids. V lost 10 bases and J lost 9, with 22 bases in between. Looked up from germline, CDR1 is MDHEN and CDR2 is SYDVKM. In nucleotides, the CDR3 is TGTGCCACCACCCGAGAGGGAGGGTACGGTTCACCCCTCCACTTT. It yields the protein CATTREGGYGSPLHF.

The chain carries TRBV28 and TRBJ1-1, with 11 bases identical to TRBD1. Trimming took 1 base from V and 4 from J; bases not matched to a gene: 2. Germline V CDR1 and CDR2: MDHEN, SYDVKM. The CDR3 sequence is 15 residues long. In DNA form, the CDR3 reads TGTGCCAGCAGTTTATTAGGGACAGGGGGCACTGAAGCTTTCTTT. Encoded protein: CASSLLGTGGTEAFF.

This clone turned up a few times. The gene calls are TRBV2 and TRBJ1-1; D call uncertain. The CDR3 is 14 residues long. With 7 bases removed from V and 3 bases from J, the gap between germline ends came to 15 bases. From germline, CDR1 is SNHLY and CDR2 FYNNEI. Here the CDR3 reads CASIGFVGDTEAFF. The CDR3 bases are TGTGCCAGCATTGGTTTCGTGGGAGACACTGAAGCTTTCTTT.

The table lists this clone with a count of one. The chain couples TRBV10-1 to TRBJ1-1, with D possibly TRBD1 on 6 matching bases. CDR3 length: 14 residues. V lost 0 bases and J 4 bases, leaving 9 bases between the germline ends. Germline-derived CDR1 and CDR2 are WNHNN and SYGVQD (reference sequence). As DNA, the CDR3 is TGCGCCAGCAGTGAGTCAGGGGGTGGCACTGAAGCTTTCTTT. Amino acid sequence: CASSESGGGTEAFF.

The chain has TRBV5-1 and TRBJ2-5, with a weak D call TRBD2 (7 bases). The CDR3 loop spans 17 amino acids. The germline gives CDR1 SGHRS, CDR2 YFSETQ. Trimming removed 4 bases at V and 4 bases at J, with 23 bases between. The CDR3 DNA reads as TGCGCCAGCAGCCGAGGGGTCGGCAGGGGAGGGATAGAGACCCAGTACTTC. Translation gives CASSRGVGRGGIETQYF.

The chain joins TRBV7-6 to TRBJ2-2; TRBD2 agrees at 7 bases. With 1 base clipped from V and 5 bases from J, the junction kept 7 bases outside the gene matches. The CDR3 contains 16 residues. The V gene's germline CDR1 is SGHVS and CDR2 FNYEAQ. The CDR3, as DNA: TGTGCCAGCAGCTTAGGGGGAGGGCCTGGTACCGGGGAGCTGTTTTTT. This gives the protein CASSLGGGPGTGELFF. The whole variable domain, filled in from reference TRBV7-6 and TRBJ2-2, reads GAGVSQSPRYKVTKRGQDVALRCDPISGHVSLYWYRQALGQGPEFLTYFNYEAQQDKSGLPNDRFSAERPEGSISTLTIQRTEQRDSAMYRCASSLGGGPGTGELFFGEGSRLTVL.

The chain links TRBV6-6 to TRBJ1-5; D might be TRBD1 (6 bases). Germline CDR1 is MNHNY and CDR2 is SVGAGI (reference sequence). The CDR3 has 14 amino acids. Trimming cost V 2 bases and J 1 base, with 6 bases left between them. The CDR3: CASSYGQSNQPQHF. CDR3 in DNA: TGTGCCAGCAGTTACGGACAGAGCAATCAGCCCCAGCATTTT.

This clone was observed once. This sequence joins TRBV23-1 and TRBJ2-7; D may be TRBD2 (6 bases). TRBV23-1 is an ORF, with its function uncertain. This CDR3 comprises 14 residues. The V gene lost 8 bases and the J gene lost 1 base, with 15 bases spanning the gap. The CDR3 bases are TGCGCCAGCCCCCCGGGACGGGGGTCCTACGAGCAGTACTTC. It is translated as CASPPGRGSYEQYF.

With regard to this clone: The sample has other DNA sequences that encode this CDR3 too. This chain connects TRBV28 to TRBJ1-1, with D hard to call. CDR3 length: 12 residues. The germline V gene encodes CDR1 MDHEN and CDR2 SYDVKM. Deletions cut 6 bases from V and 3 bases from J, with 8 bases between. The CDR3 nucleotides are TGTGCCAGCAGCTTGGTCGACACTGAAGCTTTCTTT. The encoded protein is CASSLVDTEAFF. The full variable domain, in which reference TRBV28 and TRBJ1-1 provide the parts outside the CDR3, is DVKVTQSSRYLVKRTGEKVFLECVQDMDHENMFWYRQDPGLGLRLIYFSYDVKMKEKGDIPEGYSVSREKKERFSLILESASTNQTSMYLCASSLVDTEAFFGQGTRLTVV.

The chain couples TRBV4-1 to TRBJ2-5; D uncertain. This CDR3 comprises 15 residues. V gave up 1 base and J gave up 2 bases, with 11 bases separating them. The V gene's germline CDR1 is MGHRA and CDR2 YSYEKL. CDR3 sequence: CASSQVYNRQETQYF. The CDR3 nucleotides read TGCGCCAGCAGCCAAGTTTACAACAGACAAGAGACCCAGTACTTC.

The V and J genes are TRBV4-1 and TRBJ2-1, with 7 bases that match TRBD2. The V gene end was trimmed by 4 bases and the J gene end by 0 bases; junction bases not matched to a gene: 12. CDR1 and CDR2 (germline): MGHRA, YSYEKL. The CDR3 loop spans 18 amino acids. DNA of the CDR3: TGCGCCAGCAGCCTTGAAACAACCTTAGCGGGCTCCTACAATGAGCAGTTCTTC. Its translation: CASSLETTLAGSYNEQFF.

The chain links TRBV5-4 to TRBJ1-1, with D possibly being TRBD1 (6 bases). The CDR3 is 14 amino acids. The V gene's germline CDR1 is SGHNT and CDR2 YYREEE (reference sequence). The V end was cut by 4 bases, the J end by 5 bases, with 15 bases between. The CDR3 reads CASSPRPGATEAFF. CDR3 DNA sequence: TGTGCCAGCAGCCCCAGACCGGGGGCAACTGAAGCTTTCTTT.

The CDR3 region is CASSQDLLAGRTEAFF. CDR3 coding DNA: TGCGCCAGCAGCCAAGATCTGTTGGCAGGGCGGACTGAAGCTTTCTTT. The chain couples TRBV4-1 to TRBJ1-1; D might be TRBD1 (5 bases). Deletions cut 0 bases from V and 5 bases from J, with 16 bases between. Per germline, CDR1 MGHRA and CDR2 YSYEKL. CDR3 length equals 16 residues.

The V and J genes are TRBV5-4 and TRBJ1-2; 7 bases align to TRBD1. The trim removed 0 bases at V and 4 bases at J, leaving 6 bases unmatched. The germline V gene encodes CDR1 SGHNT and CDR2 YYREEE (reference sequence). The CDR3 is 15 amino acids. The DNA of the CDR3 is TGTGCCAGCAGCTTGGGGGCAGGGGGTGGCTATGGCTACACCTTC. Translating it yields CASSLGAGGGYGYTF.

The CDR3 DNA follows: TGTGCCAGCAGCCCGACCGCGGGACAGGGCAGAGTCTTCGCCTACGAGCAGTACTTC. Translated: CASSPTAGQGRVFAYEQYF. This chain joins TRBV27 and TRBJ2-7, with 9 bases identical to TRBD1. The CDR3 has 19 amino acids. The germline CDR1 and CDR2 sequences are MNHEY and SMNVEV (reference sequence). V trimming: 6 bases; J trimming: 2 bases; junction bases outside the gene matches: 20.

The DNA for the CDR3 is TGTGCCAGCAGTTTCAGGGGAAGGAGGAACACTGAAGCTTTCTTT. Protein product: CASSFRGRRNTEAFF. This chain joins TRBV27 and TRBJ1-1; a weak D match, TRBD1 (6 bases). The V and J ends lost 3 bases and 1 base respectively, with 12 bases between them. This CDR3 spans 15 amino acids. Germline CDR1 and CDR2: MNHEY and SMNVEV (reference sequence).

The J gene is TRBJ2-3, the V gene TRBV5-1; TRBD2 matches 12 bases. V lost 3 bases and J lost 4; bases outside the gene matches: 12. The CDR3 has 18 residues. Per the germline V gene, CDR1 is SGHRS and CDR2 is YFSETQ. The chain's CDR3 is CASSWGTSGRKSPDTQYF. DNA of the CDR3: TGCGCCAGCAGCTGGGGCACTAGCGGGAGGAAGTCGCCAGATACGCAGTATTTT.

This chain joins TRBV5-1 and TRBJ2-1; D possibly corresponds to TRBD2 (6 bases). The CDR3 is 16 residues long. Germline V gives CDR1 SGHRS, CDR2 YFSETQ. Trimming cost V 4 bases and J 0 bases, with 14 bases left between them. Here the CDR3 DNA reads TGCGCCAGCAGCAATGCTAGCGTAAGCTCCTACAATGAGCAGTTCTTC. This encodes CASSNASVSSYNEQFF. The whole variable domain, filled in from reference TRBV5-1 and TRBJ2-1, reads KAGVTQTPRYLIKTRGQQVTLSCSPISGHRSVSWYQQTPGQGLQFLFEYFSETQRNKGNFPGRFSGRQFSNSRSEMNVSTLELGDSALYLCASSNASVSSYNEQFFGPGTRLTVL.

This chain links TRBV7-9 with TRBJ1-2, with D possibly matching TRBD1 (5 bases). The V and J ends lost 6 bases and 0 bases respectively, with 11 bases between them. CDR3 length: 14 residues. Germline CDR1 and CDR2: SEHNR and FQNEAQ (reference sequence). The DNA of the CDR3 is TGTGCCAGCAGAGAGGACACTTCTAACTATGGCTACACCTTC. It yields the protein CASREDTSNYGYTF.

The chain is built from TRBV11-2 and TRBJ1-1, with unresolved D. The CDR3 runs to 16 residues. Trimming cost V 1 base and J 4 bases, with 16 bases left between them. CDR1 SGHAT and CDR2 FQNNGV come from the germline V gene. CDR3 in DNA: TGTGCCAGCAGCTTAGTTACGGGGAGGGTTGGCACTGAAGCTTTCTTT. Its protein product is CASSLVTGRVGTEAFF.

CDR3 amino acids: CASSDPGYEQYF. In nucleotides, the CDR3 is TGTGCCAGCAGTGACCCGGGGTACGAGCAGTACTTC. V and J are TRBV25-1 and TRBJ2-7, with a possible D match to TRBD2 (5 bases). The ends were cut back, 3 bases at V and 4 bases at J, with 7 bases in the middle. Looked up from germline, CDR1 is MGHDK and CDR2 is SYGVNS. The CDR3 is made up of 12 amino acids.

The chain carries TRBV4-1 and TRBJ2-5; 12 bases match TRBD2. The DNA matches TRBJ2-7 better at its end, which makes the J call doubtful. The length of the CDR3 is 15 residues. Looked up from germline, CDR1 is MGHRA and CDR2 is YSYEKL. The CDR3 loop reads CASRRPTSGRNEQYF. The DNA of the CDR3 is TGCGCCAGCAGGCGTCCGACTAGCGGGAGAAACGAGCAGTACTTC.